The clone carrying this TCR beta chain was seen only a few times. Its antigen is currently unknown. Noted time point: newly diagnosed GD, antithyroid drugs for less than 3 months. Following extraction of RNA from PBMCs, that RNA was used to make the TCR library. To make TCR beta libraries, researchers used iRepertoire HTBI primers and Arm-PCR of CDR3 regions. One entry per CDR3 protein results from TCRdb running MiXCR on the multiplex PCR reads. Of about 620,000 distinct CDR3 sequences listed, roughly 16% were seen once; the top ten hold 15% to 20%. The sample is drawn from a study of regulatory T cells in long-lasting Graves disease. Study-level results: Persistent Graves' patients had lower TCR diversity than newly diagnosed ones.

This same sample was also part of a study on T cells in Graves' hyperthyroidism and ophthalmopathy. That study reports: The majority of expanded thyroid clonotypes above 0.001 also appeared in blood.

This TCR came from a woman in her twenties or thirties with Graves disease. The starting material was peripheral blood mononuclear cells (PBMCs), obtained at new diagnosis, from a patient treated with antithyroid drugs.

This CDR3 reads CASSGSTGSSYEQYF. The CDR3 DNA reads as TGTGCCAGCAGTGGGTCAACAGGGTCCTCCTACGAGCAGTACTTC. This chain links TRBV6-1 with TRBJ2-7, with D perhaps matching TRBD1 (6 bases). Germline-derived CDR1 and CDR2 are MNHNS and SASEGT. The CDR3 spans 15 residues. V lost 4 bases, J lost 0 bases, and 13 bases lay in between.